The rows below give T cell receptor beta chains drawn from one sample of a study of vaccination effects on CD4 cells after COVID-19. TCRdb keeps only in-frame clones here, not all; method: immunoSEQ multiplex PCR. The profile shows about 50,000 clones, 65% to 75% of them singletons. These receptors' antigens are unknown. Sequencing used CD4+ T cells from PBMCs cultured with HCoV-OC43 spike peptides, obtained after COVID-19 vaccination. The receptors stem from a human donor who received a COVID-19 vaccine. The CDR3 runs from the conserved cysteine through the conserved F or W.

V	J	CDR3
TRBV11-2	TRBJ2-5	CASSSKAGYYGETQYF
TRBV21-1	TRBJ2-7	CARSSRAPQQYF
TRBV6-1	TRBJ1-5	CASSEVLPQPQHF
TRBV10-1	TRBJ1-2	CASSDYSWGPYGYTF
TRBV29-1	TRBJ1-5	CSVEVAGAGNQPQHF
TRBV19	TRBJ2-7	CASRSVNFGGEQYF
TRBV3-1/TRBV3-2	TRBJ1-2	CASSQGPLTSYGYTF
TRBV14	TRBJ1-6	CASRMGIHSPLHF
TRBV19	TRBJ2-5	CASSISRGLETQYF
TRBV19	TRBJ2-7	CASSVGLAGGLSSYEQYF
TRBV25-1	TRBJ2-7	CASSENTGSYEQYF
TRBV5-1	TRBJ2-1	CASSLVSGTYNEQFF
TRBV29-1	TRBJ2-3	CSVVGVGTDTQYF
TRBV12-3/TRBV12-4	TRBJ2-7	CASSSGTEYEQYF
TRBV7-9	TRBJ1-1	CASSLGHLNTEAFF
TRBV6-4	TRBJ1-3	CASSDRQGAGNTIYF
TRBV7-9	TRBJ2-5	CASSRGLAGDGQETQYF
TRBV3-1/TRBV3-2	TRBJ1-3	CASSQDRGVGNTIYF
TRBV15	TRBJ2-7	CATSRDLGYEQYF
TRBV3-1/TRBV3-2	TRBJ1-6	CASSQGSSTNSPLHF
TRBV27	TRBJ2-3	CASSLSERGPDTQYF
TRBV11-2	TRBJ2-2	CASSRDYNTGELFF
TRBV7-9	TRBJ1-3	CASSFDATSGTIYF
TRBV2	TRBJ1-2	CASSFREFGGYTF
TRBV29-1	TRBJ2-2	CSVKRGAVNGELFF
TRBV18	TRBJ2-7	CASSPQGALNEQYF
TRBV3-1/TRBV3-2	TRBJ2-2	CASSPAGGVAGAGELFF
TRBV12-3/TRBV12-4	TRBJ1-2	CASSYLARYGYTF
TRBV3-1/TRBV3-2	TRBJ2-6	CASKPRQGQNSGANVLTF
TRBV29-1	TRBJ1-2	CSVVLGDYGYTF
TRBV9	TRBJ2-1	CASSLPGTSSYNEQFF
TRBV25-1	TRBJ1-6	CASSDPRQGPNSPLHF
TRBV5-1	TRBJ2-2	CASRWTSGPNTGELFF